The rows below give T cell receptor beta chains drawn from one sample of a study of Ad26.COV2.S vaccination and SARS-CoV-2 variants. The assay was immunoSEQ multiplex PCR, and TCRdb's table has in-frame clones only and misses some. The repertoire holds some 370,000 clones, with about 80% as singletons. The sequencing used peripheral blood, collected in a trial of Ad26.COV2.S vaccine versus placebo. Receptors originate from a person aged 18-65 years who received the Ad26.COV2.S COVID-19 vaccine or a placebo. CDR3s include the opening cysteine and the closing phenylalanine or tryptophan. D genes are given only for firm matches. Expanded clones are given a class, and other clones once, few, many or no size at all.

V gene	D gene	J gene	clone size	CDR3 length	CDR3 DNA	CDR3 protein
TRBV5-5	.	TRBJ1-2	.	15	TGTGCCAGCACCCGGACGGGACCTACTAACTATGGCTACACCTTC	CASTRTGPTNYGYTF
TRBV9	TRBD1	TRBJ1-2	few	16	TGTGCCAGCAGCCCTGGGACAGGGGGGCATGCCTATGGCTACACCTTC	CASSPGTGGHAYGYTF
TRBV19	.	TRBJ1-6	.	12	TGTGCCAGTAGAGACAGCAATTCACCCCTCCACTTT	CASRDSNSPLHF
TRBV13	.	TRBJ2-3	.	13	TGTGCCAGCAGCCCCGAAAACTCAGATACGCAGTATTTT	CASSPENSDTQYF
TRBV5-4	.	TRBJ1-1	.	19	TGTGCCAGCAGCCCTACCCCAACCCCGGACGCAAGGTGGAACACTGAAGCTTTCTTT	CASSPTPTPDARWNTEAFF
TRBV19	TRBD1	TRBJ1-1	.	18	TGTGCCAGTAGTATGGGGTACAGGGGGCGTGCTGTGAACACTGAAGCTTTCTTT	CASSMGYRGRAVNTEAFF
TRBV7-9	.	TRBJ1-1	.	13	TGTGCCAGCAGCAATAGGGGTAACACTGAAGCTTTCTTT	CASSNRGNTEAFF
TRBV18	.	TRBJ1-3	once	11	TGTGCCAGCTCGTCCGGAAACACCATATATTTT	CASSSGNTIYF
TRBV13	.	TRBJ1-1	.	15	TGTGCCAGCAGCCTAGGGGGGGTTCCTGGGACTGAAGCTTTCTTT	CASSLGGVPGTEAFF
TRBV27	TRBD1	TRBJ1-5	once	15	TGTGCCAGCAGACTCAGGGGGGATCACAATCAGCCCCAGCATTTT	CASRLRGDHNQPQHF
TRBV4-3	.	TRBJ2-5	.	14	TGCGCCAGCAGCCAAGACTCTTGGGTAGAGACCCAGTACTTC	CASSQDSWVETQYF
TRBV2	.	TRBJ2-1	.	13	TGTGCCAGCAGGGCCGCTAGCCTCAATGAGCAGTTCTTC	CASRAASLNEQFF
TRBV4-3	.	TRBJ2-1	.	16	TGCGCCAGCAGCCAAGATGGCGGACGAACCTACAATGAGCAGTTCTTC	CASSQDGGRTYNEQFF
TRBV2	.	TRBJ1-2	.	16	TGTGCCAGCAGTGAACTAGTGGACCCCCATGGGTATGGCTACACCTTC	CASSELVDPHGYGYTF
TRBV15	TRBD1	TRBJ1-6	.	16	TGTGCCACCAGCAGAGATGGGGACAGGGGTGGATCACCCCTCCACTTT	CATSRDGDRGGSPLHF
TRBV15	.	TRBJ2-3	few	15	TGTGCCACCAGCAGATCGAAGAGGGGCACAGATACGCAGTATTTT	CATSRSKRGTDTQYF
TRBV7-2	.	TRBJ1-2	.	13	TGTGCCAGTACCCGGACTCTAAACTATGGCTACACCTTC	CASTRTLNYGYTF
TRBV12-3/TRBV12-4	.	TRBJ2-3	.	12	TGTGCCAGCAGTCAAAGCACAGATACGCAGTATTTT	CASSQSTDTQYF
TRBV6-5	.	TRBJ1-4	.	15	TGTGCCAGCAGTTACACCTGGACAGCTAATGAAAAACTGTTTTTT	CASSYTWTANEKLFF
TRBV19	.	TRBJ2-1	.	15	TGTGCCAGTAGTATCTTCGAGGGGTCCTACAATGAGCAGTTCTTC	CASSIFEGSYNEQFF
TRBV12-5	.	TRBJ1-1	.	14	TGTGCTAGTGTTACAGGCGGCTGGAGCACTGAAGCTTTCTTT	CASVTGGWSTEAFF
TRBV19	.	TRBJ2-4	.	16	TGTGCCAGTAGTATGGAGGTAGGACAAGCCAAAAACATTCAGTACTTC	CASSMEVGQAKNIQYF
TRBV19	.	TRBJ2-7	.	15	TGTGCCAGTAGTATGGATGATTCCCTCCCAGGTGAGCAGTACTTC	CASSMDDSLPGEQYF
TRBV11-3	.	TRBJ2-7	.	13	TGTGCCAGCAGCTTAGACGGAGGGCGGGAGCAGTACTTC	CASSLDGGREQYF
TRBV30	.	TRBJ1-6	.	12	TGTGCCTGGATGGACCAGGGTTCACCCCTCCACTTT	CAWMDQGSPLHF
TRBV4-2	TRBD1	TRBJ1-1	.	14	TGTGCCAGCAGCCTTGACAGGGGGCAAACTGAAGCTTTCTTT	CASSLDRGQTEAFF
TRBV10-3	.	TRBJ2-3	.	14	TGTGCCATCAACCATAGACAGGACGGAGATACGCAGTATTTT	CAINHRQDGDTQYF
TRBV6-5	.	TRBJ1-3	.	15	TGTGCCAGCAGTTACTCGAGGCCGAGAGGAAACACCATATATTTT	CASSYSRPRGNTIYF
TRBV10-3	.	TRBJ1-2	.	13	TGTGCCATCAGTGAGACGTCGGTAGGCGGCTACACCTTC	CAISETSVGGYTF
TRBV7-3	.	TRBJ1-5	.	20	TGTGCCAGCAGCTTGGGGGTCGATCTCAGATCTTCCGGGATCGGTCAGCCCCAGCATTTT	CASSLGVDLRSSGIGQPQHF
TRBV7-2	.	TRBJ2-5	.	13	TGTGCCAGCAGCTTATATGGGAGGGAGACCCAGTACTTC	CASSLYGRETQYF
TRBV11-2	.	TRBJ2-4	.	16	TGTGCCAGCAGCCCAGCCCTCGAACGAGCCAAAAACATTCAGTACTTC	CASSPALERAKNIQYF
TRBV4-3	.	TRBJ2-7	.	18	TGCGCCAGCAGCCAAGGCCTCCCTGGCGGGGGCATCTCCTACGAGCAGTACTTC	CASSQGLPGGGISYEQYF
TRBV18	.	TRBJ2-7	.	13	TGTGCCAGCTCACCGCGGGACAGCTACGAGCAGTACTTC	CASSPRDSYEQYF
TRBV14	.	TRBJ2-1	once	12	TGTGCCAGCAGCCAAGCTAGGATCGAGCAGTTCTTC	CASSQARIEQFF
TRBV5-1	TRBD1	TRBJ2-1	.	13	TGCGCCAGCAGAGGACAGGGGGCATATGAGCAGTTCTTC	CASRGQGAYEQFF
TRBV7-9	.	TRBJ2-1	.	16	TGTGCCAGCCTAACGGGGAGGTCGAGCTCCTACAATGAGCAGTTCTTC	CASLTGRSSSYNEQFF
TRBV19	.	TRBJ1-1	.	14	TGTGCCAGTAGTATCCCGACACTGAACACTGAAGCTTTCTTT	CASSIPTLNTEAFF
TRBV5-1	TRBD1	TRBJ2-7	few	14	TGCGCCAGCAGCTTGGCGGGACAGGGGTACGAGCAGTACTTC	CASSLAGQGYEQYF
TRBV28	TRBD1	TRBJ1-5	once	15	TGTGCCAGCAGTTTATCCCCCAGGGGGCGTCAGCCCCAGCATTTT	CASSLSPRGRQPQHF
TRBV19	TRBD1	TRBJ1-5	.	12	TGTGCCACCCCCCAGGGGGCAGGGCCCCAGCATTTT	CATPQGAGPQHF
TRBV19	.	TRBJ1-5	.	15	TGTGCCAGTAGTATGTCGGCAGGATACAATCAGCCCCAGCATTTT	CASSMSAGYNQPQHF
TRBV27	TRBD2	TRBJ2-5	.	15	TGTGCCAGCAGTTTTGCGGGGGGAGGAGAAGAGACCCAGTACTTC	CASSFAGGGEETQYF
TRBV15	.	TRBJ1-2	.	15	TGTGCCACCAGCAGAGAGGAAAGGACTAACTATGGCTACACCTTC	CATSREERTNYGYTF
TRBV18	.	TRBJ2-4	once	13	TGTGCCAGCTCACGGGGGACCAAAAACATTCAGTACTTC	CASSRGTKNIQYF
TRBV10-3	TRBD1	TRBJ2-1	.	13	TGTGCCAACGGACAGGGGGCTTCTTATGAGCAGTTCTTC	CANGQGASYEQFF
TRBV9	TRBD2	TRBJ2-7	.	14	TGTGCCAGCAGCCCCGGACTAGCGGGAAACGAGCAGTACTTC	CASSPGLAGNEQYF
TRBV7-3	TRBD2	TRBJ2-1	.	15	TGTGCCAGCAGCTTAGCGGGGGGAACCTACAATGAGCAGTTCTTC	CASSLAGGTYNEQFF
TRBV4-1	TRBD2	TRBJ2-5	.	16	TGCGCCAGCAGCCCAGCGGGCGGGAGGCGACAAGAGACCCAGTACTTC	CASSPAGGRRQETQYF
TRBV5-1	.	TRBJ2-5	.	14	TGCGCCAGCAGCTTGGCCGGGCAGGGGGAGACCCAGTACTTC	CASSLAGQGETQYF
TRBV19	.	TRBJ1-4	.	15	TGTGCCAGTCAGCAGGGCCCACCAACTAATGAAAAACTGTTTTTT	CASQQGPPTNEKLFF
TRBV12-5	.	TRBJ2-7	.	15	TGTGCTAGTGGTTTGGTTTGGGGACCCACCTACGAGCAGTACTTC	CASGLVWGPTYEQYF